This T cell receptor (beta chain) emerged from a study of T cell repertoires in cytomegalovirus infection. Study-wide background: Well-studied HLA-B-restricted CMV epitopes were used in the study alongside recently identified HLA-C-restricted ones. Through public TCR beta signatures, both CMV infection and matching HLA type were indicated. Study-wide points: HLA-C-restricted TCR beta clonotypes specific for CMV led the ex vivo response. There were carriers of CMV plus the relevant HLA, and cumulative public TCR beta family frequency identified them.

V was pared by 3 bases and J by 0 bases, with 8 bases between. Germline V CDR1 and CDR2: SGDLS, YYNGEE. The CDR3 consists of 14 residues. TCRdb re-called the reads with MiXCR, one entry per CDR3 protein. The sample lists about half a million distinct CDR3 sequences; roughly a third were seen once. In the case of this clonotype: Its antigen is undetermined.

This specimen consisted of cultured PBMCs, obtained from culture after CMV antigen stimulation. The TCR sequence derives from a human donor in good health (CMV status not recorded). Some clones in this sample may be carry-over from other donors' samples. The rearrangement uses TRBV9 and TRBJ2-3; D may be TRBD1 or TRBD2 (5 bases each). The CDR3 protein is CASSGRDSTDTQYF. CDR3 DNA: TGTGCCAGCAGCGGCCGGGACAGCACAGATACGCAGTATTTT.